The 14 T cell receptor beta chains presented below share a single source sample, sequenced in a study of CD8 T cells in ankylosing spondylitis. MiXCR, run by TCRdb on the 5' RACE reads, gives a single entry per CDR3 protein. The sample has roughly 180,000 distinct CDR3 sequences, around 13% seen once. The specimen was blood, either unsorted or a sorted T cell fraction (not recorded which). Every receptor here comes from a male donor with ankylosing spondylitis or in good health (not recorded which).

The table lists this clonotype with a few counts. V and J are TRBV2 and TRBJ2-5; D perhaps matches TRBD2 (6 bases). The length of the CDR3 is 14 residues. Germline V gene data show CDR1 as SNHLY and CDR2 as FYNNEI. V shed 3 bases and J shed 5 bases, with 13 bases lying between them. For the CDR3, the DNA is TGTGCCAGCAGTGATCGCGGGGTAGGGGAGACCCAGTACTTC. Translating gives CASSDRGVGETQYF.

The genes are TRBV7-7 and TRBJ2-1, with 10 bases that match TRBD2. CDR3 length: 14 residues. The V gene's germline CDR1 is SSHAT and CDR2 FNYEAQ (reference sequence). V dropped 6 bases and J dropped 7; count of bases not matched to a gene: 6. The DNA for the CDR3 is TGTGCCAGCAGTCTAGAGGGACTAGCGAATGAGCAGTTCTTC. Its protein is CASSLEGLANEQFF.

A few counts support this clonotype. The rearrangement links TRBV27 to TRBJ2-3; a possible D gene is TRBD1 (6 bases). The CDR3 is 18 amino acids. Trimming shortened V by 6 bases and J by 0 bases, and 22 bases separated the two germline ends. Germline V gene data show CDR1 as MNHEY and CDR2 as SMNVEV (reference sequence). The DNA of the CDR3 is TGTGCCAGCAGCCTAGGACAGCTCCAGGTTTCTAGCACAGATACGCAGTATTTT. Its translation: CASSLGQLQVSSTDTQYF.

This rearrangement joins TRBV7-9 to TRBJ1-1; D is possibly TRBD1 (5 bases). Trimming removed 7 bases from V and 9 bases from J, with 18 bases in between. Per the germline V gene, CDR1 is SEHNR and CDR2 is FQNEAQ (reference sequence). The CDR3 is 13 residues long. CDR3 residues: CASKPGGDFKAFF. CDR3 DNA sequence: TGTGCCAGCAAGCCGGGGGGGGATTTTAAAGCTTTCTTT.

The CDR3 reads CASSSPGLAGIYEQYF. In DNA form, the CDR3 reads TGTGCCAGCAGCTCACCGGGACTAGCGGGAATCTACGAGCAGTACTTC. The chain employs TRBV13 and TRBJ2-7; TRBD2 agrees at 13 bases. V was clipped by 4 bases and J by 3 bases; unmatched bases: 6. CDR1 and CDR2 (germline): PRHDT, FYEKMQ (reference sequence). The CDR3 extends over 16 amino acids.

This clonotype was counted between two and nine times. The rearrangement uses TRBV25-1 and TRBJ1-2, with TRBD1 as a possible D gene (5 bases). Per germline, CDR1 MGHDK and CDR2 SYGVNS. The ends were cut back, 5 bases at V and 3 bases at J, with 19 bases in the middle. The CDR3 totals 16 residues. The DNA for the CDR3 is TGTGCCAGCAGTTCCTTCGGGCAGGGATCCCACTATGGCTACACCTTC. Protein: CASSSFGQGSHYGYTF.

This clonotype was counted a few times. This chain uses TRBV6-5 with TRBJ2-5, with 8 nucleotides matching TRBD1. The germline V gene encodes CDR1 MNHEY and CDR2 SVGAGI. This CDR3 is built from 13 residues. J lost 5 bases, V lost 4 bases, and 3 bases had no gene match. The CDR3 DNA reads TGTGCCAGCAGTTGGACAGGGATGGAGACCCAGTACTTC. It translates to CASSWTGMETQYF.

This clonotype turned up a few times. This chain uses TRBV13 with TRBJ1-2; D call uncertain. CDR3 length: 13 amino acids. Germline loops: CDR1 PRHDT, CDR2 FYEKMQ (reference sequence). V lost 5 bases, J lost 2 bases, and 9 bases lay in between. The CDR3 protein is CASSRWVNYGYTF. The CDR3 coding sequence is TGTGCCAGCAGCCGATGGGTCAACTATGGCTACACCTTC.

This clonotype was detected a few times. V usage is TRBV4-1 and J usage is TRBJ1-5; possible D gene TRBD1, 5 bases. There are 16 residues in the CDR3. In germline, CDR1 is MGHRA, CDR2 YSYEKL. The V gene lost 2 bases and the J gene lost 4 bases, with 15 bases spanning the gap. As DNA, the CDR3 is TGCGCCAGCAGCCAATTGGGGCAGGCCTTAAATCAGCCCCAGCATTTT. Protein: CASSQLGQALNQPQHF.

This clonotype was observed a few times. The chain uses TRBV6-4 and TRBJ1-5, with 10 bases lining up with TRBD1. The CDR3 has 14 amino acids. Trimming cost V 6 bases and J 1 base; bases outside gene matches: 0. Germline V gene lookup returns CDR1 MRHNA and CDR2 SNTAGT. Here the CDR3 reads CASRGQGSNQPQHF. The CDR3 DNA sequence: TGTGCCAGCAGGGGACAGGGGAGCAATCAGCCCCAGCATTTT.

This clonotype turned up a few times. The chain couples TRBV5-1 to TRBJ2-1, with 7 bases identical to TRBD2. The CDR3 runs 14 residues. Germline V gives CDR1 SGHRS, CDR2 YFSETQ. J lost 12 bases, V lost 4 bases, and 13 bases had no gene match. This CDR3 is CASSPGTTQEVQFF. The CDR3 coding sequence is TGCGCCAGCAGCCCCGGGACTACTCAAGAGGTGCAGTTCTTC. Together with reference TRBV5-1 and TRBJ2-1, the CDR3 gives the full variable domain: KAGVTQTPRYLIKTRGQQVTLSCSPISGHRSVSWYQQTPGQGLQFLFEYFSETQRNKGNFPGRFSGRQFSNSRSEMNVSTLELGDSALYLCASSPGTTQEVQFFGPGTRLTVL.

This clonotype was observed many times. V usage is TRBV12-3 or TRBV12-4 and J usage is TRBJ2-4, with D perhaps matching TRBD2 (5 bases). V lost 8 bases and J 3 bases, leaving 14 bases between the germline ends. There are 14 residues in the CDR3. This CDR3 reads CASGVVGGKNIQYF. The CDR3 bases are TGTGCCAGCGGGGTGGTTGGAGGCAAAAACATTCAGTACTTC.

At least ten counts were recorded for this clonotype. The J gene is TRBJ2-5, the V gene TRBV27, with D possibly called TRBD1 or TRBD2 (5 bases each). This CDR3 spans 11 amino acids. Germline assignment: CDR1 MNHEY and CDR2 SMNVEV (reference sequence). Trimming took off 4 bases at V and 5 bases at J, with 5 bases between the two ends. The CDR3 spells CASSWGETQYF. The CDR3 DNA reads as TGTGCCAGCAGTTGGGGGGAGACCCAGTACTTC.

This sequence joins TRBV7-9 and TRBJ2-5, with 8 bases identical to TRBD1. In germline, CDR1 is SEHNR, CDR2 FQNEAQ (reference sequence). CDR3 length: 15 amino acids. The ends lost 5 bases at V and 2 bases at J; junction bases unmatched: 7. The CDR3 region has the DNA TGTGCCAGCAGCCTCAGGACAGGGAATCAAGAGACCCAGTACTTC. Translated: CASSLRTGNQETQYF.